The sequence of this T cell receptor (beta chain) was determined in a study of blood T cell repertoires in COVID-19. Study in general: From the United States, Italy and Spain came samples of acute and convalescent COVID-19.

Recovery among Cohort 3 donors was established by two negative PCRs, clearance, or symptom resolution. In the authors' workflow: Estimates of nucleated cell counts were drawn from the amplification of reference gene primers. TCRdb's table, derived via immunoSEQ multiplex PCR, lists solely in-frame clones and lacks some. That table is the source of V, J and clone size, and D and trimming were worked out from the DNA. The sample yields 150,000 to 200,000 clones, more than 70% seen once. Germline V lookup: CDR1 SGHRS, CDR2 YFSETQ. The CDR3 has 14 amino acids. V lost 0 bases and J 4 bases, leaving 10 bases between the germline ends.

Material: PBMCs or T cells enriched from blood (not recorded which). The receptor comes from a man between 35 and 55 years old who had recovered from COVID-19. The chain joins TRBV5-1 to TRBJ2-5, with TRBD2 as a possible D gene (6 bases). CDR3 region: CASSLAQEGETQYF. In DNA, the CDR3 is TGCGCCAGCAGCTTGGCCCAGGAGGGAGAGACCCAGTACTTC.